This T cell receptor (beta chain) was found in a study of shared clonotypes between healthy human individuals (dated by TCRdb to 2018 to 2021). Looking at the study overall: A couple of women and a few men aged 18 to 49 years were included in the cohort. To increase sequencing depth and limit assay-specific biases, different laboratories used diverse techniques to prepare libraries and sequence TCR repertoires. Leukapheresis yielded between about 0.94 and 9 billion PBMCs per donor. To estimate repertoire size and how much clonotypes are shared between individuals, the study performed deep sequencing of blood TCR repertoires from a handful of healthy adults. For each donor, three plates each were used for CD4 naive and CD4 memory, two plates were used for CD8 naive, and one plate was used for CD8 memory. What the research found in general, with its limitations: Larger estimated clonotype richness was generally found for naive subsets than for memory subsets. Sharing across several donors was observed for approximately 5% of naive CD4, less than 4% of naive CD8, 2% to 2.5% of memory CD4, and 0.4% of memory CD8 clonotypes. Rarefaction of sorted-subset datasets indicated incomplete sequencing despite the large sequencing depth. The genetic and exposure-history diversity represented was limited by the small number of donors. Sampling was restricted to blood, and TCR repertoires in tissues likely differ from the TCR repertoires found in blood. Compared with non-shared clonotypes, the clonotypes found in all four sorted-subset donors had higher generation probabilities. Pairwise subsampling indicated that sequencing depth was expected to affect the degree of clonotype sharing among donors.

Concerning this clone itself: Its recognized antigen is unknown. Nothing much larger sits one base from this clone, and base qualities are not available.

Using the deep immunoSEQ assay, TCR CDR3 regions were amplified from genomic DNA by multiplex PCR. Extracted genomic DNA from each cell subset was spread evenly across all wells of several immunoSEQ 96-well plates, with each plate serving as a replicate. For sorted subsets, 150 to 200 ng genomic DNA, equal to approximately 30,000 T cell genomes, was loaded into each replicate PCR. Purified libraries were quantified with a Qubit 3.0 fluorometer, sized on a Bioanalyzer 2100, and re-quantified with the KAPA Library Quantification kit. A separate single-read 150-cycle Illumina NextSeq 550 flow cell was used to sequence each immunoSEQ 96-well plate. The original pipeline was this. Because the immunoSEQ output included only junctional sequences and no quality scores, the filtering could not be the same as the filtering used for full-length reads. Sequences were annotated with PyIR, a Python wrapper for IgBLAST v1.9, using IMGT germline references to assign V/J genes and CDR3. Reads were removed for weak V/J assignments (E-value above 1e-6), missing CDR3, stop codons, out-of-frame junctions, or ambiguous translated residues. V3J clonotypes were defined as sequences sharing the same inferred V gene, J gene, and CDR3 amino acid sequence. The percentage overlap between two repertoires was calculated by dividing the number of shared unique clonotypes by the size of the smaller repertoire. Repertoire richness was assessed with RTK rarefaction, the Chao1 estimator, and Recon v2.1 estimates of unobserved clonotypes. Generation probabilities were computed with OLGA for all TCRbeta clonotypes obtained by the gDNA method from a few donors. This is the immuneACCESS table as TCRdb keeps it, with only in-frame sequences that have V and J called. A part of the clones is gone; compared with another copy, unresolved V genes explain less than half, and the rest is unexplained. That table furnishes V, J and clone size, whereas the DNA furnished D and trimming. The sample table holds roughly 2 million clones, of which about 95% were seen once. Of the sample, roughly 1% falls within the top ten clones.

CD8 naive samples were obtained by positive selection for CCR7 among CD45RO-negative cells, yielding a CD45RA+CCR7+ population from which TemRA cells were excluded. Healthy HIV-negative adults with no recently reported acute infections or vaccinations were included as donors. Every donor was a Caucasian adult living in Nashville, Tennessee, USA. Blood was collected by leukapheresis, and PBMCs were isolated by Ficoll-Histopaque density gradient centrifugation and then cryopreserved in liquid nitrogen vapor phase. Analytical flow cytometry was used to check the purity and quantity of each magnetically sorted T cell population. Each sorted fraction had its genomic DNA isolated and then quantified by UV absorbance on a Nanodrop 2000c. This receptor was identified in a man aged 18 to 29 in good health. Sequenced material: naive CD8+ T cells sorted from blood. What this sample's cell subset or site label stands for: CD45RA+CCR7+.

The CDR3 corresponds to CAISDLDEQFF. In nucleotides, the sequence is TGTGCCATCAGTGATTTGGATGAGCAGTTCTTC. The receptor chain draws on TRBV10-3 and TRBJ2-1; a confident D gene designation cannot be given. The CDR3 covers 11 residues, taking in both the cysteine and the phenylalanine. The read is trimmed to its CDR3 DNA, 33 bases read in frame from base 1. Cut back by 3 bases and 8 bases, the V and J ends lie 5 bases apart. CDR1 and CDR2 were assigned from the germline V gene as ENHRY and SYGVKD.